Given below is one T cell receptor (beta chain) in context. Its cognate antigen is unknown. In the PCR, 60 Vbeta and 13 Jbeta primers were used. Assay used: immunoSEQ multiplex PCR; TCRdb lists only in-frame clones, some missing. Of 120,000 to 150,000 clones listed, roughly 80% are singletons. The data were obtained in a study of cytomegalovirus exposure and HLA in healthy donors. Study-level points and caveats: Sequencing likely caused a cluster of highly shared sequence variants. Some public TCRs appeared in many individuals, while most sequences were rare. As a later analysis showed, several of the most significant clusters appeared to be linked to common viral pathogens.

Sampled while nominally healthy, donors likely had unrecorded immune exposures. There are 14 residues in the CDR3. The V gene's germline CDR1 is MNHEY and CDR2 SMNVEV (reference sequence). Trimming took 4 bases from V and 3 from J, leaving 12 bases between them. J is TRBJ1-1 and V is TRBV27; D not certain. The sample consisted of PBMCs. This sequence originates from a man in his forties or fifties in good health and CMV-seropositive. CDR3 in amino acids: CASSSSLGDTEAFF. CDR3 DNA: TGTGCCAGCAGTTCGTCTCTGGGAGACACTGAAGCTTTCTTT.